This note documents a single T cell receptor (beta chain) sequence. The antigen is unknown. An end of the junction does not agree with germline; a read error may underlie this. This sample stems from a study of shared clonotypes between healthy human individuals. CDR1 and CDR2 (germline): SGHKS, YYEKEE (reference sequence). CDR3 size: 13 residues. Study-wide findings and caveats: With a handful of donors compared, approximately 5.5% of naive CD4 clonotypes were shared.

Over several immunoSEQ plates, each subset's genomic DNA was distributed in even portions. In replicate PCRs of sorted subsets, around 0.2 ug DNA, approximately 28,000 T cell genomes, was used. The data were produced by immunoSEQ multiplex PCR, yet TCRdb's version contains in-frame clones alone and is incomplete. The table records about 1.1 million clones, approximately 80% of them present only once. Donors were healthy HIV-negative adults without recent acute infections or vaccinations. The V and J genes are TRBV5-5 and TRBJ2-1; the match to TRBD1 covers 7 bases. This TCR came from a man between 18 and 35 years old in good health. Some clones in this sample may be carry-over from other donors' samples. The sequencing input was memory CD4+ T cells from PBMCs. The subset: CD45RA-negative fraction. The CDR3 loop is CASSFRAVQRGLF. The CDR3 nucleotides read TGTGCCAGCAGCTTCAGGGCCGTCCAAAGGGGGCTCTTC.